This T cell receptor beta chain is drawn from a study of blood T cell repertoires in COVID-19. Whole-study context: Italy, Spain and the United States were the sources of the convalescent and acute COVID-19 samples. Sources were T cells, B-cell-depleted T cells, or PBMCs; the material itself was cDNA or gDNA.

Individuals drawn from 20 to 30 US areas were roughly 18 to 95 years old. Methods used by the authors: Estimated nucleated cell counts came from reference gene primer amplification. Only in-frame clones appear in the TCRdb table, and some are missing; sequencing was by immunoSEQ multiplex PCR. The DNA gave D and trimming, while V, J and clone size come from that table. The data show fewer than 200,000 clones, less than 85% seen once. Trimming pared 3 bases from V and 6 bases from J, leaving 12 bases between. The germline V gene has CDR1 DFQATT and CDR2 SNEGSKA (reference sequence). The CDR3 is 12 residues long.

Sequenced sample: PBMCs or T cells enriched from blood (not recorded which). The V call is TRBV20-1, the J call TRBJ2-7; a weak D match, TRBD1 (6 bases). The receptor was derived from an older woman with acute COVID-19. The CDR3: CSASLQGAEQYF. The CDR3 DNA reads TGCAGTGCTAGTTTACAGGGCGCCGAGCAGTACTTC.